Listed below are T cell receptor beta chains from one sample, sequenced in a study of blood T cell repertoires in COVID-19. This table comes from immunoSEQ multiplex PCR, and its TCRdb copy is limited to in-frame clones, with some not included. The table has 200,000 to 250,000 clones, just over 90% seen once. The sample comprised peripheral blood. The receptor set was obtained from a man aged 30-40 years with acute or convalescent COVID-19. CDR3s include the opening cysteine and the closing phenylalanine or tryptophan. D genes are given only for firm matches. Clone sizes are given selectively: once, few, many, or a class where the clone is expanded.

>-|TRBV6-1|TRBD2|TRBJ2-3
TGTGCCAGCAGTGTCCATAGCGGGGGGCGGGTAGATACGCAGTATTTT
CASSVHSGGRVDTQYF
>-|TRBV7-2|TRBD1|TRBJ2-1
TGTGCCAGCAGCCGACAGGGGGTGGGTGAGCAGTTCTTC
CASSRQGVGEQFF
>-|TRBV11-2|-|TRBJ1-3
TGTGCCAGCAGCTTAGTCCTAACCTCTGGAAACACCATATATTTT
CASSLVLTSGNTIYF
>-|TRBV10-1|TRBD2|TRBJ2-2
TGCGCCAGCAGTGAGTCGAAGGGACTAGCGGGAGCAACCGGGGAGCTGTTTTTT
CASSESKGLAGATGELFF
>-|TRBV10-3|TRBD2|TRBJ2-3
TGTGCCATCAGGGGGACTAGCGGCACAGATACGCAGTATTTT
CAIRGTSGTDTQYF
>-|TRBV19|TRBD1|TRBJ1-2
TGTGCCAGTAGTGAGACAGGGGGAAGTGGCTACACCTTC
CASSETGGSGYTF
>-|TRBV3-1/TRBV3-2|-|TRBJ2-2
TGTGCCACTGCACAGCAGAACACCGGGGAGCTGTTTTTT
CATAQQNTGELFF
>few|TRBV19|-|TRBJ1-2
TGTGCCAGTAGTATACGGACTACAGAGGGCTACACCTTC
CASSIRTTEGYTF
>-|TRBV2|-|TRBJ1-5
TGTGCCAGCAGTGGGCAGGGGCTAAATCAGCCCCAGCATTTT
CASSGQGLNQPQHF
>-|TRBV15|-|TRBJ1-3
TGTGCCACCAGCAGAGGGGAGATCGGAAACACCATATATTTT
CATSRGEIGNTIYF
>-|TRBV10-1|TRBD2|TRBJ2-1
TGCGCCAGCAGCCCTAGCGGGAGTCGGCGGTTCTTC
CASSPSGSRRFF
>few|TRBV29-1|-|TRBJ2-3
TGCAGCGTTCGGCGGGGCACAGATACGCAGTATTTT
CSVRRGTDTQYF
>-|TRBV6-4|TRBD2|TRBJ2-1
TGTGCCAGCAGTGCCACGAGCGGGAGGGCCGAGCAGTTCTTC
CASSATSGRAEQFF
>-|TRBV7-9|-|TRBJ1-1
TGTGCCAGCAGCCACAGACATTTCACTGAAGCTTTCTTT
CASSHRHFTEAFF
>-|TRBV11-2|-|TRBJ2-2
TGTGCCAGCAGCGGAGGACGGTTGAACACCGGGGAGCTGTTTTTT
CASSGGRLNTGELFF
>-|TRBV14|-|TRBJ2-7
TGTGCCAGCAGCCAAGAGGAGGTCGGGAGCTCCTACGAGCAGTACTTC
CASSQEEVGSSYEQYF
>-|TRBV6-5|TRBD1|TRBJ1-1
TGTGCCAGCAGTTACTCGAGGACAGGGCCCACTGAAGCTTTCTTT
CASSYSRTGPTEAFF
>few|TRBV19|TRBD1|TRBJ1-2
TGTGCCAGTGAAGACAGGGGACGGGACTATGGCTACACCTTC
CASEDRGRDYGYTF
>-|TRBV5-1|TRBD2|TRBJ2-5
TGCGCCAGCAGCCTACAGACTAGCGGGAAGGAAGAGACCCAGTACTTC
CASSLQTSGKEETQYF
>-|TRBV5-1|-|TRBJ1-5
TGCGCCAGCAGTCCAGGACAGAGCAATCAGCCCCAGCATTTT
CASSPGQSNQPQHF
>few|TRBV7-3|-|TRBJ1-2
TGTGCCAGCAGCCCTCAGCCGGGGGGGAACTATGGCTACACCTTC
CASSPQPGGNYGYTF
>once|TRBV5-8|-|TRBJ1-4
TGTGCCAGCGGAGGGAACCGAGAAAAACTGTTTTTT
CASGGNREKLFF